The T cell receptor beta chain under discussion was sequenced for a study of read filtering for tumor transcriptome and immune sequencing. As for the study in general: Fewer than 10 patients were R-ISS I, roughly 17 were R-ISS II, 7 were R-ISS III. IR-seq gave about 3.5 to 11 million TCR reads per sample; RNA-seq gave about 80 to 1273.

Overall study findings and caveats: The CD138-negative fraction was mixed bone marrow immune cells, not pure T cells.

This clonotype has at least ten counts. Its antigen is unidentified. V dropped 7 bases and J dropped 0; count of bases not matched to a gene: 18. This CDR3 spans 21 amino acids. Germline loops: CDR1 SEHNR, CDR2 FQNEAQ (reference sequence). Sampling of bone marrow took place during active disease in every patient. This library used roughly 400 ng RNA and molecular barcoded adaptors spanning alpha/delta and beta/gamma chains. MiXCR, run by TCRdb on the reads, gives a single entry per CDR3 protein. The sample has 120,000 or so distinct CDR3 sequences, over 10% seen once. Sequenced sample: a population of CD138-negative cells sorted from bone marrow. This chain links TRBV7-9 with TRBJ1-4; TRBD1 agrees at 12 bases. The sequence was obtained from a donor at least 40 years old with multiple myeloma. The CDR3 DNA reads as TGTGCCAGCACCGAGATCATGACCGGGACAGGGGGCGATCCAACTAATGAAAAACTGTTTTTT. Translated, it gives CASTEIMTGTGGDPTNEKLFF.